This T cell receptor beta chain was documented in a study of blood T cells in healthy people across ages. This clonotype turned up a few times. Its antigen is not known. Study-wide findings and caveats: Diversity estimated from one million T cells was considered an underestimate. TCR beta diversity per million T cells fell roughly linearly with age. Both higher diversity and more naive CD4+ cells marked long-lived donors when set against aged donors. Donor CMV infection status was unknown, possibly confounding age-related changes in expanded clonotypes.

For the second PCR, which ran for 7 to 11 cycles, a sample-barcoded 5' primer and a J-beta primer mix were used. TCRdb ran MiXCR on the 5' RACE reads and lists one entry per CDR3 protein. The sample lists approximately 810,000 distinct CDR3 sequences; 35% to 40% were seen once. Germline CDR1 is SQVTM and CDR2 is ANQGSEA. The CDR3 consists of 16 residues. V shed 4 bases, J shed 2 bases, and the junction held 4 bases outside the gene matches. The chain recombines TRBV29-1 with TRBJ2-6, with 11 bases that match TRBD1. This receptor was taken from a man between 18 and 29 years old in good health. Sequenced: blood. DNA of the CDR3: TGCAGCGTTGGGGGGACAGGGGGTACTGGGGCCAACGTCCTGACTTTC. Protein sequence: CSVGGTGGTGANVLTF.